The entry below gives a single TCR beta chain sequence along with its context. Primers used in a second PCR of about 6 to 11 cycles were a sample-barcoded 5' primer and a J-beta primer mix. Any given sample supplied a minimum of 2.5 million CDR3-containing paired-end reads. One entry per CDR3 protein results from TCRdb running MiXCR on the 5' RACE reads. The sample holds fewer than 2 million distinct CDR3 sequences; roughly two fifths are singletons and the top ten take around 23%. Staff drew around 10 milliliters of peripheral blood from each donor. The sample originates from a study of blood T cells in healthy people across ages. The overall study: Template-switching capture recovered about one barcoded beta molecule per two T cells.

J lost 6 bases, V lost 6 bases, and 12 bases had no gene match. The germline V gene has CDR1 SNHLY and CDR2 FYNNEI. The CDR3 is 15 amino acids. V is TRBV2 and J is TRBJ2-3; 7 nucleotides agree with TRBD2. This receptor was identified in a human donor in good health. The sample taken for sequencing was blood. CDR3 protein: CASRGTKLAPDTQYF. CDR3 bases: TGTGCCAGCAGGGGGACTAAACTAGCACCGGATACGCAGTATTTT. Combining the CDR3 with reference TRBV2 and TRBJ2-3 gives the whole variable domain EPEVTQTPSHQVTQMGQEVILRCVPISNHLYFYWYRQILGQKVEFLVSFYNNEISEKSEIFDDQFSVERPDGSNFTLKIRSTKLEDSAMYFCASRGTKLAPDTQYFGPGTRLTVL.